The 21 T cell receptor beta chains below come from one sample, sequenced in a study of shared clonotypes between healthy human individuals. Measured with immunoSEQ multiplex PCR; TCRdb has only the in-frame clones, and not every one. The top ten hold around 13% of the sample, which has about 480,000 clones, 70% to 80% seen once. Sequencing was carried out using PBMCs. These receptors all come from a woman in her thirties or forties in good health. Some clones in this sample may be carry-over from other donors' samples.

Here the CDR3 reads CASSLARDQPQHF. Written as DNA, the CDR3 is TGTGCCAGCAGTTTAGCCAGGGACCAGCCCCAGCATTTT. The gene calls are TRBV27 and TRBJ1-5; weak D call: TRBD1 (5 bases). This CDR3 comprises 13 residues. V gave up 2 bases and J gave up 7 bases, with 9 bases separating them. CDR1 and CDR2 (germline): MNHEY, SMNVEV (reference sequence).

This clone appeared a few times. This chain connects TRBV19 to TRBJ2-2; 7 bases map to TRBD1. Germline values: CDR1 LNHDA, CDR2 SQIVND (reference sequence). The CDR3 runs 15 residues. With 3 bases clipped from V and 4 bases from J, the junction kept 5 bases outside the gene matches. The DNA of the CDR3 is TGTGCCAGTAGTATTAATGCAGGGGGCACCGGGGAGCTGTTTTTT. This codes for CASSINAGGTGELFF.

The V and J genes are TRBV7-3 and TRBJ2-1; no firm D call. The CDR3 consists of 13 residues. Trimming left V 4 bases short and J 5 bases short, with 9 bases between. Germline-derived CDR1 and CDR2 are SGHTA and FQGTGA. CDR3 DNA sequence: TGTGCCAGCAGCTCAAGTGGGGACAATGAGCAGTTCTTC. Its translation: CASSSSGDNEQFF.

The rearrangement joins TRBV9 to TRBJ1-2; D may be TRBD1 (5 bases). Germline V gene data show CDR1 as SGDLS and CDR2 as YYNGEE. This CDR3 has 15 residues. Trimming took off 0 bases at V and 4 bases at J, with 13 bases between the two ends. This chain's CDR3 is CASSVGRLGTYGYTF. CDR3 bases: TGTGCCAGCAGCGTAGGGAGGTTGGGGACCTATGGCTACACCTTC.

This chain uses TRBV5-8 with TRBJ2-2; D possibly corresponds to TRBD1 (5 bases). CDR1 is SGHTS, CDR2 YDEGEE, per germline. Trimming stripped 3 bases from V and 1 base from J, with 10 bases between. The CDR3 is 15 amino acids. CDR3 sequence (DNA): TGTGCCAGCAGCTCGACAGAGAGGAACACCGGGGAGCTGTTTTTT. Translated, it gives CASSSTERNTGELFF. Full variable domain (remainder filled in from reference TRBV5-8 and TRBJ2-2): EAGVTQSPTHLIKTRGQQATLRCSPISGHTSVYWYQQALGLGLQFLLWYDEGEERNRGNFPPRFSGRQFPNYSSELNVNALELEDSALYLCASSSTERNTGELFFGEGSRLTVL.

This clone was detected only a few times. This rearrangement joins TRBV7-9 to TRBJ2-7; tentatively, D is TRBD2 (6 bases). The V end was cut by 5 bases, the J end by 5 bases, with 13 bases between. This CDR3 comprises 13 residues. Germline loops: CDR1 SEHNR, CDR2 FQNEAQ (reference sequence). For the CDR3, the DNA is TGTGCCAGCAGCCGGAGGGGCCTCGACGAGCAGTACTTC. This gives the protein CASSRRGLDEQYF. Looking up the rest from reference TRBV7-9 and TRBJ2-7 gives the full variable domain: DTGVSQNPRHKITKRGQNVTFRCDPISEHNRLYWYRQTLGQGPEFLTYFQNEAQLEKSRLLSDRFSAERPKGSFSTLEIQRTEQGDSAMYLCASSRRGLDEQYFGPGTRLTVT.

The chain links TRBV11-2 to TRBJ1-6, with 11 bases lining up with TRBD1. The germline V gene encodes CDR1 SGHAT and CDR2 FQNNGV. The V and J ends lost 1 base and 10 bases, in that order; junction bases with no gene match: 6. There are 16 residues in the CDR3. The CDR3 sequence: CASSLGGTGGISPLHF. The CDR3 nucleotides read TGTGCCAGCAGCTTAGGCGGGACAGGGGGAATCTCACCCCTCCACTTT.

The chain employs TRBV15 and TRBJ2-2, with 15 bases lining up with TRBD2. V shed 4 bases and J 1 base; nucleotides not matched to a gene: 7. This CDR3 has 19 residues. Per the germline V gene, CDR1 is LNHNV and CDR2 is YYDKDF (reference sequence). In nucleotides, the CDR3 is TGTGCCACCAGCACCCGGACTAGCGGGAGGGATAAGAACACCGGGGAGCTGTTTTTT. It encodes CATSTRTSGRDKNTGELFF.

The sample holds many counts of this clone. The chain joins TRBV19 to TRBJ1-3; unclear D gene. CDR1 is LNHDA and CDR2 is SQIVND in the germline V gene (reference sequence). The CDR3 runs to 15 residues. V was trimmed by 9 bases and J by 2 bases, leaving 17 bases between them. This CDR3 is CASSTGGTAGNTIYF. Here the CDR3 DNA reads TGTGCCAGCTCGACCGGTGGCACGGCTGGAAACACCATATATTTT. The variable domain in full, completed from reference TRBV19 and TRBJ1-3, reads DGGITQSPKYLFRKEGQNVTLSCEQNLNHDAMYWYRQDPGQGLRLIYYSQIVNDFQKGDIAEGYSVSREKKESFPLTVTSAQKNPTAFYLCASSTGGTAGNTIYFGEGSWLTVV.

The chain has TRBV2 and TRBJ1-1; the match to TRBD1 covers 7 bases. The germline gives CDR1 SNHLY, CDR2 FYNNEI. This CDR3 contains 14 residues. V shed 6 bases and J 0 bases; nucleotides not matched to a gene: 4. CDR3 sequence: CASRPDRVNTEAFF. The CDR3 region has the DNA TGTGCCAGCAGGCCTGACAGGGTGAACACTGAAGCTTTCTTT.

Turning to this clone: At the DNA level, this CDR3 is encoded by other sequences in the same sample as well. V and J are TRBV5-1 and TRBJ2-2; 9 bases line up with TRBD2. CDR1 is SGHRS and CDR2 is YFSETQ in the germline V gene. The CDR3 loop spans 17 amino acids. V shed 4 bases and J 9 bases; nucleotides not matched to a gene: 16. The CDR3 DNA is TGCGCCAGCAGCCCTCGCGTTAGCGGGAGTGTCTCATGGGAGCTGTTTTTT. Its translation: CASSPRVSGSVSWELFF.

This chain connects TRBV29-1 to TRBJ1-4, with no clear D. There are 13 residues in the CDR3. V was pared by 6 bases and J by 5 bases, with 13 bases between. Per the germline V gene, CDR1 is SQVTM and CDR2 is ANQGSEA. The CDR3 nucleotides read TGCAGCGTACTGGACTTTGTGAATGAAAAACTGTTTTTT. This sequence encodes CSVLDFVNEKLFF.

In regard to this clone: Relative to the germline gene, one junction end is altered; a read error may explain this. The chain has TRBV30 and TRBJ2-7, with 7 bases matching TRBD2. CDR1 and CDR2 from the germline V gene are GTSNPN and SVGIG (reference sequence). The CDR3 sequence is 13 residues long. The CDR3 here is CAWRRGGTPEEYF. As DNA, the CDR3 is TGTGCCTGGAGAAGGGGAGGGACCCCCGAGGAGTACTTC.

The CDR3 DNA sequence: TGTGCCAGCAGCTCCGGGCCGGGACAATATGGGGAGCAGTACTTC. The encoded protein is CASSSGPGQYGEQYF. The chain is built from TRBV7-2 and TRBJ2-7; possible D gene TRBD1, 6 bases. CDR1 and CDR2 from the germline V gene are SGHTA and FQGNSA. Trimming cost V 4 bases and J 7 bases, with 20 bases left between them. This CDR3 is 15 amino acids long.

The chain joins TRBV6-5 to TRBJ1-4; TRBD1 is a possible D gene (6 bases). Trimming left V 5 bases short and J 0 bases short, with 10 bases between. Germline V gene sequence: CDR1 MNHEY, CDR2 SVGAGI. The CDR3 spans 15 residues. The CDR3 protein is CASSLQGATNEKLFF. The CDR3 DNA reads TGTGCCAGCAGTCTACAGGGCGCAACTAATGAAAAACTGTTTTTT.

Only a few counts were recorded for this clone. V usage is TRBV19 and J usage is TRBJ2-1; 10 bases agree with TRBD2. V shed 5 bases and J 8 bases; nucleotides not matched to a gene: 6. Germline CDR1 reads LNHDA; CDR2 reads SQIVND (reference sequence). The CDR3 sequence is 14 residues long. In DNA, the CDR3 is TGTGCCAGTAGTTTTTCTAGCGGGAGCTATGAGCAGTTCTTC. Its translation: CASSFSSGSYEQFF.

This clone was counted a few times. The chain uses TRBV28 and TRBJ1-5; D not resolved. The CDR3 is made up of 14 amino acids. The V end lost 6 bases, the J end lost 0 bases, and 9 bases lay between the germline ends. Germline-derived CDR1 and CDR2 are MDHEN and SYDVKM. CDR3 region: CASSLARSNQPQHF. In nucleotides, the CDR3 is TGTGCCAGCAGCCTGGCTCGTAGCAATCAGCCCCAGCATTTT.

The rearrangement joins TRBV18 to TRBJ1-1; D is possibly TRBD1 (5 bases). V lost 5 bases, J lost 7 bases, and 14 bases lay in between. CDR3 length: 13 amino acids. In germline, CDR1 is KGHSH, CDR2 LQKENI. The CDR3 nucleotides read TGTGCCAGCTCAGGATCACAGGATAATGAAGCTTTCTTT. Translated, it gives CASSGSQDNEAFF.

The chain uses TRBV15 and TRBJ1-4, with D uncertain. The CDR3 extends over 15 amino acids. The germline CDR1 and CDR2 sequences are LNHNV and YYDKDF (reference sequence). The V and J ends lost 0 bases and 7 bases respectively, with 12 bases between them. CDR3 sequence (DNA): TGTGCCACCAGCAGAGATCTGGCAGAAGGTGAAAAACTGTTTTTT. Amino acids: CATSRDLAEGEKLFF.

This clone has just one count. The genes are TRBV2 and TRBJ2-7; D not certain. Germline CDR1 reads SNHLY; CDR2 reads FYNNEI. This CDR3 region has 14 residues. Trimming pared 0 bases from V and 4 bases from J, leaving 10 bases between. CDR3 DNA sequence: TGTGCCAGCAGTGAAGCGCTTCGGCCATACGAGCAGTACTTC. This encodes CASSEALRPYEQYF.

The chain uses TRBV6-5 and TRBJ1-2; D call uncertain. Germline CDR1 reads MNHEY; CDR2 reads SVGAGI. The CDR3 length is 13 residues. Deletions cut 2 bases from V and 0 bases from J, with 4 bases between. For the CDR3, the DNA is TGTGCCAGCAGTTACGACCCTAACTATGGCTACACCTTC. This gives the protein CASSYDPNYGYTF.